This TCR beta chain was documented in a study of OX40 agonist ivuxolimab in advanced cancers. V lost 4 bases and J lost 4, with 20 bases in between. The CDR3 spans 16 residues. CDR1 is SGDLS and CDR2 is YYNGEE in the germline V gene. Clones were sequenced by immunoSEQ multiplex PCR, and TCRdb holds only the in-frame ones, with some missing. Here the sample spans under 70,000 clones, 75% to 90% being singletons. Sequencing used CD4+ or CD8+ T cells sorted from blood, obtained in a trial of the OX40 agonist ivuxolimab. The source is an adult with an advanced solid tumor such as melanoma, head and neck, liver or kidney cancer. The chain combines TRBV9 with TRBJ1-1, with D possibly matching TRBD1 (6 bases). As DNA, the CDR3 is TGTGCCAGCAGCAGAGATGGGGGGCAGTATGGCACTGAAGCTTTCTTT. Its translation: CASSRDGGQYGTEAFF.